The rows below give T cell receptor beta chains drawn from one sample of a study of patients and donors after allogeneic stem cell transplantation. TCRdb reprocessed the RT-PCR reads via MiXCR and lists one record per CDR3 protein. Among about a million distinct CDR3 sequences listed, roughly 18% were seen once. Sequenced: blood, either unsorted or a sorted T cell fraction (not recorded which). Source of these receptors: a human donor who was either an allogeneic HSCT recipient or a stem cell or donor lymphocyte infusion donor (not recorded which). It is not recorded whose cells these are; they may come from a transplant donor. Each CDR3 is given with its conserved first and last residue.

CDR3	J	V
CASSQDTGNYGYTF	TRBJ1-2	TRBV4-3
CASRKSGETQYF	TRBJ2-5	TRBV7-2
CASSQTIPGVQPYNEQFF	TRBJ2-1	TRBV11-2
CASSDVAGGRDEQFF	TRBJ2-1	TRBV9
CASSYRQGESYEQYF	TRBJ2-7	TRBV11-3
CASSLRATNEKLFF	TRBJ1-4	TRBV12-3/TRBV12-4
CASRERPTSPYEQYF	TRBJ2-7	TRBV4-1
CSARDKVSNQPQHF	TRBJ1-5	TRBV20-1
CASSRARLLAGLGEQYF	TRBJ2-7	TRBV6-1
CASTATGLVTEAFF	TRBJ1-1	TRBV9
CSVLTGGTEAFF	TRBJ1-1	TRBV29-1
CASSRTGGLPLRYQETQYF	TRBJ2-5	TRBV12-3/TRBV12-4
CASSWQGAVTDTQYF	TRBJ2-3	TRBV5-1
CASSLRQGASQPQHF	TRBJ1-5	TRBV6-1
CASSFGRQPAISTDTQYF	TRBJ2-3	TRBV5-1
CAISQRGAPYNEQFF	TRBJ2-1	TRBV10-3
CASSRAQSSYEQYF	TRBJ2-7	TRBV5-6
CASSPTGGEPGNTIYF	TRBJ1-3	TRBV7-8